The 23 T cell receptor beta chains reported below all come from one sample, sequenced in a study of blood T cell repertoires in COVID-19 (dated by TCRdb to the early 2020s). The protocol used for the library was the immunoSEQ multiplex PCR assay. In TCRdb, the immuneACCESS table is reduced to in-frame sequences with V and J assigned. These tables do not hold every clone; where another copy was compared, an unresolved V gene accounts for under half, and the others remain unexplained. The sample includes just over 150,000 clones, with over 70% observed a single time. The ten most abundant clones make up roughly 0.52% of the sample. The specimen was peripheral blood. The receptors derive from a man aged 55 to 70 with acute or convalescent COVID-19.

This CDR3 is CASSPRQTLYSNQPQHF. The CDR3 nucleotides are TGTGCCAGCAGCCCCAGACAGACACTATATAGCAATCAGCCCCAGCATTTT. The V and J genes are TRBV5-5 and TRBJ1-5, with a possible D match to TRBD1 (5 bases). Per the germline V gene, CDR1 is SGHKS and CDR2 is YYEKEE (reference sequence). There are 17 residues in the CDR3. The V and J ends lost 4 bases and 0 bases respectively, with 17 bases between them.

For the CDR3, the DNA is TGTGCCAGCAGGTCCCCAGGGGCCAAAAACATTCAGTACTTC. It is translated as CASRSPGAKNIQYF. This chain uses TRBV27 with TRBJ2-4; D may be TRBD1 (5 bases). V was clipped by 6 bases and J by 1 base, with 10 bases between them. Germline V CDR1 and CDR2: MNHEY, SMNVEV (reference sequence). This CDR3 contains 14 residues.

The rearrangement uses TRBV12-5 and TRBJ2-7, with 7 bases aligning to TRBD1. There are 14 residues in the CDR3. V dropped 4 bases and J dropped 0; count of bases not matched to a gene: 3. Germline CDR1 LGHNT, CDR2 FRNRAP. CDR3 sequence reads: CASGSGTASYEQYF. The CDR3 nucleotides read TGTGCTAGTGGTTCCGGGACAGCCTCCTACGAGCAGTACTTC.

This chain uses TRBV19 with TRBJ1-6, with 9 positions matching TRBD1. Germline CDR1 is LNHDA and CDR2 is SQIVND (reference sequence). This CDR3 spans 16 amino acids. J was trimmed by 8 bases and V by 6 bases; bases with no gene match: 11. The CDR3 DNA sequence: TGTGCCAGTAGCTCTGGACAGGGGAGAATCGATTCACCCCTCCACTTT. This codes for CASSSGQGRIDSPLHF.

With respect to this clone: An end of the junction differs from the germline gene, which may be a read error. J is TRBJ2-7 and V is TRBV5-1; 10 positions agree with TRBD1. Germline loops: CDR1 SGHRS, CDR2 YFSETQ. The CDR3 loop spans 15 amino acids. In DNA, the CDR3 is TGCGCCAGCAGCAGGACCGGGACAGGGGACACCCTCAGCCCCTTC. Amino acids: CASSRTGTGDTLSPF.

This clone was detected ten times or more. In DNA, the CDR3 is TGCGCCAGCAGCCAAGATGGTTTCGGTTCACCCCTCCACTTT. It specifies CASSQDGFGSPLHF. This rearrangement joins TRBV4-1 to TRBJ1-6; D not resolved. This CDR3 has 14 residues. Trimming stripped 0 bases from V and 9 bases from J, with 9 bases between. Germline lookup yields CDR1 MGHRA and CDR2 YSYEKL.

The sample holds a few counts of this clone. V is TRBV7-2 and J is TRBJ1-6; no firm D call. Germline CDR1 SGHTA, CDR2 FQGNSA. With 5 bases removed from V and 6 bases from J, the gap between germline ends came to 14 bases. The CDR3 is 15 residues long. The CDR3 sequence is CASSRDLSRNSPLHF. CDR3 coding DNA: TGTGCCAGCAGCCGGGATTTGTCCCGTAATTCACCCCTCCACTTT.

The V and J genes are TRBV5-1 and TRBJ2-2; 7 bases line up with TRBD2. With V trimmed by 1 base and J by 4 bases, 7 bases remained unmatched. The CDR3 runs to 16 residues. Germline V CDR1 and CDR2: SGHRS, YFSETQ. CDR3 region: CASSLIAGDLTGELFF. The CDR3 DNA reads TGCGCCAGCAGCTTGATTGCGGGGGATCTCACCGGGGAGCTGTTTTTT.

The J gene is TRBJ1-2, the V gene TRBV6-5; D might be TRBD1 (5 bases). Germline V gene data show CDR1 as MNHEY and CDR2 as SVGAGI. This CDR3 comprises 15 residues. With 2 bases removed from V and 5 bases from J, the gap between germline ends came to 15 bases. DNA of the CDR3: TGTGCCAGCAGTTACGATGGCAGGGCTGTGTATGGCTACACCTTC. As protein: CASSYDGRAVYGYTF.

The V call is TRBV6-5, the J call TRBJ2-2, with 11 bases lining up with TRBD1. Germline CDR1 and CDR2: MNHEY and SVGAGI. The CDR3 has 16 residues. V lost 3 bases to trimming and J lost 6 bases; unmatched junction nucleotides: 6. CDR3 in amino acids: CASSYNGQGAAGELFF. The CDR3 DNA reads as TGTGCCAGCAGTTATAATGGACAGGGGGCCGCCGGGGAGCTGTTTTTT.

The chain is built from TRBV5-4 and TRBJ1-4; 7 nucleotides align to TRBD1. The CDR3 sequence is 14 residues long. V was clipped by 4 bases and J by 8 bases; unmatched bases: 8. CDR1 and CDR2 (germline): SGHNT, YYREEE (reference sequence). Here the CDR3 reads CASSDRAYGEKLFF. The CDR3 DNA sequence: TGTGCCAGCAGCGACAGGGCGTATGGCGAAAAACTGTTTTTT.

CDR3 bases: TGTGCCAGCAGCCAAGAGGGCAGGGGGCCGTACAATGAGCAGTTCTTC. It is translated as CASSQEGRGPYNEQFF. The rearrangement links TRBV3-1 (or the pseudogene TRBV3-2) to TRBJ2-1; TRBD1 matches at 8 bases. Unmatched junction bases numbered 5, after V lost 0 bases and J lost 4 bases. The germline gives CDR1 LGHDT, CDR2 YNNKEL (reference sequence). The CDR3 runs 16 residues.

The J gene is TRBJ1-2, the V gene TRBV6-1, with D possibly TRBD1 on 5 matching bases. Germline values: CDR1 MNHNS, CDR2 SASEGT. V was pared by 1 base and J by 5 bases, with 5 bases between. CDR3 length: 12 residues. In nucleotides, the CDR3 is TGTGCCAGCAGTGAAGGGACATATGGCTACACCTTC. Its protein product is CASSEGTYGYTF.

This rearrangement joins TRBV9 to TRBJ2-7, with 11 bases fitting TRBD2. The CDR3 length is 16 residues. The germline V gene has CDR1 SGDLS and CDR2 YYNGEE. The trim removed 0 bases at V and 0 bases at J, leaving 2 bases unmatched. In DNA form, the CDR3 reads TGTGCCAGCAGCGTAGGAGGACTAGCGGGCTCCTACGAGCAGTACTTC. Amino acids: CASSVGGLAGSYEQYF. Full variable domain (missing parts from reference TRBV9 and TRBJ2-7): DSGVTQTPKHLITATGQRVTLRCSPRSGDLSVYWYQQSLDQGLQFLIQYYNGEERAKGNILERFSAQQFPDLHSELNLSSLELGDSALYFCASSVGGLAGSYEQYFGPGTRLTVT.

The rearrangement links TRBV3-1 (or the pseudogene TRBV3-2) to TRBJ2-3; 9 nucleotides line up with TRBD2. The length of the CDR3 is 14 residues. CDR1 is LGHDT and CDR2 is YNNKEL in the germline V gene (reference sequence). Unmatched junction bases numbered 2, after V lost 2 bases and J lost 5 bases. CDR3 bases: TGTGCCAGCAGCCAACGTAGCGGGAGAGATACGCAGTATTTT. It encodes CASSQRSGRDTQYF.

This chain uses TRBV7-6 with TRBJ2-1; the D gene is possibly TRBD2 (6 bases). The CDR3 consists of 15 residues. The germline CDR1 and CDR2 sequences are SGHVS and FNYEAQ. Trimming stripped 1 base from V and 3 bases from J, with 10 bases between. In DNA form, the CDR3 reads TGTGCCAGCAGCTTAGTCGGCGGGAACTACAATGAGCAGTTCTTC. This encodes CASSLVGGNYNEQFF.

The genes are TRBV5-6 and TRBJ1-2; the match to TRBD1 covers 7 bases. V dropped 3 bases and J dropped 4; count of bases not matched to a gene: 9. This CDR3 is 15 amino acids long. The germline CDR1 and CDR2 sequences are SGHDT and YYEEEE. Here the CDR3 DNA reads TGTGCCAGCAGCTCTACAGACAGGGTCCTCTATGGCTACACCTTC. Translation gives CASSSTDRVLYGYTF.

The chain employs TRBV10-3 and TRBJ2-7, with D maybe TRBD1 (6 bases). Trimming shortened V by 4 bases and J by 3 bases, and 10 bases separated the two germline ends. The CDR3 length is 13 residues. Germline V gene data show CDR1 as ENHRY and CDR2 as SYGVKD. In DNA, the CDR3 is TGTGCCATCAGTGGGAACAGGGACTACGAGCAGTACTTC. Translating it yields CAISGNRDYEQYF.

This CDR3 reads CASSDRDRGSYEQYF. The CDR3 DNA reads as TGTGCCAGCAGTGACCGGGACAGGGGTTCCTACGAGCAGTACTTC. This chain connects TRBV6-2 or TRBV6-3 to TRBJ2-7; TRBD1 matches 10 bases. With 5 bases clipped from V and 1 base from J, the junction kept 5 bases outside the gene matches. The CDR3 is 15 amino acids. Germline-derived CDR1 and CDR2 are MNHEY and SVGEGT.

This clone showed up just once. The V call is TRBV10-3, the J call TRBJ2-7; 10 positions match TRBD2. Germline trimming cut 5 bases from V and 6 bases from J; bases unmatched to any gene: 13. The CDR3 has 16 residues. Germline assignment: CDR1 ENHRY and CDR2 SYGVKD. CDR3: CAISIIAGGPSVEQYF. The CDR3 nucleotides are TGTGCCATCAGTATCATAGCGGGAGGACCCAGTGTCGAGCAGTACTTC.

The chain links TRBV4-2 to TRBJ1-6, with D possibly being TRBD1 (5 bases). This CDR3 contains 14 residues. Germline V gene data show CDR1 as LGHNA and CDR2 as YNFKEQ. Deletions cut 0 bases from V and 9 bases from J, with 9 bases between. The DNA of the CDR3 is TGTGCCAGCAGCCAAGAGGGGGGGAGTTCACCCCTCCACTTT. Translated, it gives CASSQEGGSSPLHF.

The chain couples TRBV19 to TRBJ2-4; perhaps TRBD2 as D (6 bases). The length of the CDR3 is 17 residues. The V end lost 8 bases, the J end lost 1 base, and 21 bases lay between the germline ends. CDR1 is LNHDA, CDR2 SQIVND, per germline (reference sequence). The CDR3 here is CASAVGGPERAKNIQYF. The CDR3 region has the DNA TGTGCCAGTGCGGTTGGAGGGCCAGAAAGGGCCAAAAACATTCAGTACTTC. Variable domain in full (rest from reference TRBV19 and TRBJ2-4): DGGITQSPKYLFRKEGQNVTLSCEQNLNHDAMYWYRQDPGQGLRLIYYSQIVNDFQKGDIAEGYSVSREKKESFPLTVTSAQKNPTAFYLCASAVGGPERAKNIQYFGAGTRLSVL.

The V call is TRBV25-1, the J call TRBJ1-1; 12 positions match TRBD1. This CDR3 has 16 residues. Germline V lookup: CDR1 MGHDK, CDR2 SYGVNS. Trimming at V came to 5 bases and at J to 0 bases, leaving 4 bases not matched to a gene. CDR3 DNA: TGTGCCAGCAGTCTAGGGACAGGGGGCATGAACACTGAAGCTTTCTTT. Amino acids: CASSLGTGGMNTEAFF.